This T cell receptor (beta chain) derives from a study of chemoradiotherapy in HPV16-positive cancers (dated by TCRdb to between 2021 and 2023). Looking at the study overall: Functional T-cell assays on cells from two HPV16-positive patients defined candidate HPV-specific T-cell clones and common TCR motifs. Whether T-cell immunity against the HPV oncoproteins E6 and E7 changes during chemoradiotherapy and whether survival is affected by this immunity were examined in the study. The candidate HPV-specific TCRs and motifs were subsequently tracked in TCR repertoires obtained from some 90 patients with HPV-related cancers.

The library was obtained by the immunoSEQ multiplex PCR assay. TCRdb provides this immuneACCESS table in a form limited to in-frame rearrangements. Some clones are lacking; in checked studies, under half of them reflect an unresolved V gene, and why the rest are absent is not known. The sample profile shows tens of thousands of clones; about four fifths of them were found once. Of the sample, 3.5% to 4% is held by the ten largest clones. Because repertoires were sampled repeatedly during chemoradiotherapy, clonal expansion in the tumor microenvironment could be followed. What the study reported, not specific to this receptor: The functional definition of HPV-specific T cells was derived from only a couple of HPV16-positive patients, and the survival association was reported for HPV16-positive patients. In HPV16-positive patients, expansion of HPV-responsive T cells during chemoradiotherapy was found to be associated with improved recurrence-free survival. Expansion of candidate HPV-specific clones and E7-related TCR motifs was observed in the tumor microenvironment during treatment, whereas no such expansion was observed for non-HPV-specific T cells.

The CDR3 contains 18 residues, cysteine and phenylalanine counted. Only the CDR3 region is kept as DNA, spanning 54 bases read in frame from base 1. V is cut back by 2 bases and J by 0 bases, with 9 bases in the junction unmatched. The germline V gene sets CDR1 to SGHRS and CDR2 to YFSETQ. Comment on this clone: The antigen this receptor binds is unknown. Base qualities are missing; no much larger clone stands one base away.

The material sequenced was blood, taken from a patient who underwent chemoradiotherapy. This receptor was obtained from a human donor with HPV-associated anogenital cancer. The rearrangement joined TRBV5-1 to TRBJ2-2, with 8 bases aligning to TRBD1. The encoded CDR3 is CASSLFSATGANTGELFF. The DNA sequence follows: TGCGCCAGCAGCTTATTTTCCGCGACAGGGGCGAACACCGGGGAGCTGTTTTTT.